This T cell receptor (beta chain) was obtained from a study of spatial heterogeneity in lung cancer. Study-wide context: Among detected sequences, beta-chain ones consistently exceeded alpha-chain ones in number. Across the raw uncorrected reads, a unique TCR and UMI combination was observed, on average, more than ten times. General observations from the study: Ubiquitous expanded tumor TCRs showed up in blood more at resection than follow-up.

As for time point: sample taken at primary tumor resection. Unsorted tumor, nontumor lung tissue or cryopreserved PBMC supplied the whole RNA. Germline values: CDR1 KGHSH, CDR2 LQKENI. V lost 1 base and J 5 bases, leaving 6 bases between the germline ends. The CDR3 extends over 13 amino acids. In the library, each TCR cDNA molecule bore its own unique molecular identifier. MiXCR was run by TCRdb on the 5' RACE reads, yielding one entry per CDR3 protein. The sample contains some 3,000 distinct CDR3 sequences, around 40% of which appear only once. This clonotype was seen more than once but under ten times. Its antigen is unknown.

Sample: PBMCs, taken at surgery. The chain is built from TRBV18 and TRBJ1-5; the D is unclear. The source of this sequence is a male donor with early-stage non-small cell lung cancer. In DNA form, the CDR3 reads TGTGCCAGCTCACCACTCATCGATCAGCCCCAGCATTTT. Translating it yields CASSPLIDQPQHF.